The clone carrying this TCR beta chain was detected once. Combining a sample-barcoded 5' primer with a J-beta primer mix, a second PCR ran for about 7 to 11 cycles. Researchers report that a template-switch adaptor with 12 random nucleotides tagged each cDNA molecule. There were at least 3 million CDR3-containing paired-end reads obtained from each sample. TCRdb re-analysed the 5' RACE reads in MiXCR, keeping a single row per CDR3 protein. The data hold hundreds of thousands of distinct CDR3 sequences, with more than 55% observed a single time. Looked up from germline, CDR1 is SGHTA and CDR2 is FQGNSA. Trimming pared 1 base from V and 0 bases from J, leaving 7 bases between. The CDR3 consists of 15 residues. This sample is drawn from a study of blood T cells in healthy people across ages.

This TCR was sampled from a man aged 40-55 years in good health. The specimen sequenced was blood. V usage is TRBV7-2 and J usage is TRBJ1-5; no clear D gene. This CDR3 reads CASSLVHGSNQPQHF. DNA of the CDR3: TGTGCCAGCAGCTTAGTACACGGTAGCAATCAGCCCCAGCATTTT.